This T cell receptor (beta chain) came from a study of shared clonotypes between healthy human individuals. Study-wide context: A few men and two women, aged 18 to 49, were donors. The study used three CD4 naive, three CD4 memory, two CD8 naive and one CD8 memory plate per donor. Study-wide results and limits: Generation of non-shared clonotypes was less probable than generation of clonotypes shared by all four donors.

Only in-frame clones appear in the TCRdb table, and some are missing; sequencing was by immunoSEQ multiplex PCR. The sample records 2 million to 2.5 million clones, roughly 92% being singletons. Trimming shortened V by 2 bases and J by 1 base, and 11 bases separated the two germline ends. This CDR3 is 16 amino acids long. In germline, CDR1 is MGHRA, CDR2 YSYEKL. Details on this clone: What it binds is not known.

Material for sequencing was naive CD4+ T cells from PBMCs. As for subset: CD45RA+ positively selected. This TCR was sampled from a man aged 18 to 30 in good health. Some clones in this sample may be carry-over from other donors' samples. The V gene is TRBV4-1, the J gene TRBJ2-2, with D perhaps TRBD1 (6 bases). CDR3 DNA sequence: TGCGCCAGCAGCCAAATGGACAGCCAGAACACCGGGGAGCTGTTTTTT. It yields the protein CASSQMDSQNTGELFF.